This T cell receptor (beta chain) was profiled in a study of immune characteristics of hereditary and idiopathic chronic pancreatitis. Findings and caveats of the study: Immune findings may reflect disease duration, since tissue was only from TPIAT. This study excluded chronic pancreatitis caused by alcohol use. Versus controls, both chronic pancreatitis groups showed increased diversity and reduced clonality. Hereditary versus idiopathic pancreatitis showed different Vbeta-Jbeta usage, including TRBV10, TRBV19, TRBV23, TRBV5.

The repertoire was sequenced with immunoSEQ multiplex PCR; TCRdb's copy has only in-frame clones and lacks some. Of 8,500 to 9,500 clones detected, roughly 80% appear once; the ten largest clones hold 14%. Note on this clone: Its cognate antigen is unknown.

V gave up 3 bases and J gave up 5 bases; unmatched junction bases: 9. CDR3 length equals 16 residues. In germline, CDR1 is SGDLS, CDR2 YYNGEE. Chronic pancreatitis tissue was collected during total pancreatectomy with islet autotransplantation. This sequence joins TRBV9 and TRBJ2-5; 11 bases agree with TRBD2. Specimen: pancreas tissue with idiopathic chronic pancreatitis. This sequence was found in a human donor with chronic pancreatitis. As DNA, the CDR3 is TGTGCCAGCAGCGAGCGACTTAGCGGGGGGGCCGAGACCCAGTACTTC. Protein product: CASSERLSGGAETQYF.